This is a list of T cell receptor beta chains from one sample in a study of metastatic and nonmetastatic thyroid tumors. Via MiXCR, TCRdb re-called the PCR reads. The sample consists of approximately 21,000 clones, approximately 30% of them appearing once. Material for sequencing was blood. The receptors derive from a female donor with papillary thyroid cancer or a benign thyroid nodule (not recorded which). Some clones in this sample may be carry-over from other donors' samples. The CDR3 runs from the conserved cysteine through the conserved F or W. The D gene is left open where the match is weak. For some rows the clone size is stated as once, few or many, or as a class when expanded; others skip it.

v_gene: TRBV13; abundance: many; j_gene: TRBJ2-1; d_gene: TRBD2; CDR3aa: CASSPRAGGANEQFF; CDR3nt: TGTGCCAGCAGCCCCCGCGCGGGGGGGGCGAATGAGCAGTTCTTC
v_gene: TRBV12-3/TRBV12-4; abundance: many; j_gene: TRBJ2-5; d_gene: .; CDR3aa: CASRESPKTQYF; CDR3nt: TGTGCCAGCAGAGAGAGTCCGAAGACCCAGTACTTC
v_gene: TRBV6-2/TRBV6-3; abundance: many; j_gene: TRBJ2-7; d_gene: TRBD2; CDR3aa: CASRGASGRAEEQYF; CDR3nt: TGTGCCAGCAGAGGGGCTAGCGGGAGGGCGGAGGAGCAGTACTTC
v_gene: TRBV2; abundance: many; j_gene: TRBJ2-5; d_gene: TRBD2; CDR3aa: CASSGLQGGMETQYF; CDR3nt: TGTGCCAGCAGTGGATTGCAGGGAGGGATGGAGACCCAGTACTTC
v_gene: TRBV7-6; abundance: many; j_gene: TRBJ2-5; d_gene: TRBD1; CDR3aa: CASSLDLGQGETQYF; CDR3nt: TGTGCCAGCAGCTTAGACCTCGGACAGGGGGAGACCCAGTACTTC
v_gene: TRBV28; abundance: medium-sized; j_gene: TRBJ1-2; d_gene: .; CDR3aa: CASIGEPGGPLSYGYTF; CDR3nt: TGTGCCAGCATTGGAGAACCCGGGGGGCCTCTATCCTATGGCTACACCTTC
v_gene: TRBV6-1; abundance: .; j_gene: TRBJ1-1; d_gene: .; CDR3aa: CASSERRQHTEAFF; CDR3nt: TGTGCCAGCAGTGAGAGAAGGCAGCACACTGAAGCTTTCTTT
v_gene: TRBV10-1; abundance: few; j_gene: TRBJ2-7; d_gene: TRBD2; CDR3aa: CASSPRTSGYEQYF; CDR3nt: TGCGCCAGCAGTCCCCGGACTAGCGGCTACGAGCAGTACTTC
v_gene: TRBV4-1; abundance: many; j_gene: TRBJ1-4; d_gene: .; CDR3aa: CASSQVGQVYEKLFF; CDR3nt: TGCGCCAGCAGCCAAGTGGGGCAGGTTTATGAAAAACTGTTTTTT
v_gene: TRBV12-3/TRBV12-4; abundance: many; j_gene: TRBJ1-6; d_gene: TRBD1; CDR3aa: CASSLTGDNSPLHF; CDR3nt: TGTGCCAGCAGCTTGACAGGGGATAATTCACCCCTCCACTTT
v_gene: TRBV7-9; abundance: many; j_gene: TRBJ1-2; d_gene: .; CDR3aa: CASSSLLMGGYTF; CDR3nt: TGTGCCAGCAGCTCCCTCCTGATGGGTGGCTACACCTTC
v_gene: TRBV20-1; abundance: once; j_gene: TRBJ2-2; d_gene: .; CDR3aa: CSAAEFRARDLFF; CDR3nt: TGCAGTGCTGCAGAGTTTAGGGCCCGGGATCTGTTTTTT
v_gene: TRBV7-2; abundance: .; j_gene: TRBJ1-2; d_gene: .; CDR3aa: CASSLESHRSYGYTF; CDR3nt: TGTGCCAGCAGCTTAGAGTCCCACAGAAGCTATGGCTACACCTTC
v_gene: TRBV25-1; abundance: .; j_gene: TRBJ2-7; d_gene: TRBD1; CDR3aa: CARTGQVHYEQYF; CDR3nt: TGTGCCAGGACGGGACAGGTCCATTACGAGCAGTACTTC
v_gene: TRBV3-1; abundance: many; j_gene: TRBJ2-4; d_gene: .; CDR3aa: CASSSPGGRGLDKNIQYF; CDR3nt: TGTGCCAGCAGCTCCCCAGGGGGACGGGGGTTGGACAAAAACATTCAGTACTTC
v_gene: TRBV5-5; abundance: many; j_gene: TRBJ1-1; d_gene: .; CDR3aa: CASSWEWGLNTEAFF; CDR3nt: TGTGCCAGCAGCTGGGAATGGGGACTTAACACTGAAGCTTTCTTT
v_gene: TRBV30; abundance: many; j_gene: TRBJ1-3; d_gene: .; CDR3aa: CAWSVRGAGNTIYF; CDR3nt: TGTGCCTGGAGTGTGAGGGGAGCTGGAAACACCATATATTTT
v_gene: TRBV20-1; abundance: .; j_gene: TRBJ1-6; d_gene: .; CDR3aa: CSASARALLNSPLHF; CDR3nt: TGCAGTGCTAGTGCCAGGGCACTTCTAAATTCACCCCTCCACTTT
v_gene: TRBV19; abundance: medium-sized; j_gene: TRBJ2-7; d_gene: TRBD1; CDR3aa: CASSSLNRGTYEQYF; CDR3nt: TGTGCCAGTTCCTCTTTAAACAGGGGTACCTACGAGCAGTACTTC
v_gene: TRBV7-6; abundance: medium-sized; j_gene: TRBJ2-1; d_gene: TRBD1; CDR3aa: CASSLVRTGPSYNEQFF; CDR3nt: TGTGCCAGCAGCTTAGTAAGGACAGGGCCTTCATACAATGAGCAGTTCTTC
v_gene: TRBV12-3/TRBV12-4; abundance: many; j_gene: TRBJ1-5; d_gene: .; CDR3aa: CASMGDPNQPQHF; CDR3nt: TGTGCCAGCATGGGGGATCCCAATCAGCCCCAGCATTTT
v_gene: TRBV12-3/TRBV12-4; abundance: medium-sized; j_gene: TRBJ2-2; d_gene: .; CDR3aa: CASQTAGINTGELFF; CDR3nt: TGTGCCAGCCAGACTGCCGGGATTAACACCGGGGAGCTGTTTTTT
v_gene: TRBV11-1; abundance: .; j_gene: TRBJ2-3; d_gene: .; CDR3aa: CASSLTFPSTDTQYF; CDR3nt: TGTGCCAGCAGCTTGACATTCCCTAGCACAGATACGCAGTATTTT
v_gene: TRBV20-1; abundance: many; j_gene: TRBJ2-7; d_gene: .; CDR3aa: CSAQGVARVHEQYF; CDR3nt: TGCAGTGCCCAGGGCGTAGCGAGGGTCCACGAGCAGTACTTC
v_gene: TRBV30; abundance: many; j_gene: TRBJ2-7; d_gene: TRBD2; CDR3aa: CAWSDPGLAGGGSYEQYF; CDR3nt: TGTGCCTGGAGTGACCCGGGACTAGCGGGGGGCGGGTCTTACGAGCAGTACTTC
v_gene: TRBV30; abundance: .; j_gene: TRBJ1-5; d_gene: TRBD1; CDR3aa: CAWSSLTGGLAQHF; CDR3nt: TGTGCCTGGAGTTCTTTGACAGGGGGCTTGGCCCAGCATTTT
v_gene: TRBV28; abundance: few; j_gene: TRBJ2-7; d_gene: .; CDR3aa: CASRPAGFYEQYF; CDR3nt: TGTGCCAGCAGGCCCGCGGGATTCTACGAGCAGTACTTC
v_gene: TRBV19; abundance: few; j_gene: TRBJ1-1; d_gene: .; CDR3aa: CASSFVGLNTEAFF; CDR3nt: TGTGCCAGTAGTTTTGTGGGCCTGAACACTGAAGCTTTCTTT
v_gene: TRBV4-3; abundance: many; j_gene: TRBJ2-1; d_gene: TRBD1; CDR3aa: CASSLRTGKNEQFF; CDR3nt: TGCGCCAGCAGCCTAAGGACAGGAAAGAATGAGCAGTTCTTC
v_gene: TRBV30; abundance: .; j_gene: TRBJ2-7; d_gene: .; CDR3aa: CAWVGSSYEQYF; CDR3nt: TGTGCCTGGGTCGGGAGCTCCTACGAGCAGTACTTC
v_gene: TRBV7-3; abundance: many; j_gene: TRBJ2-1; d_gene: .; CDR3aa: CASSSPGIPSREQFF; CDR3nt: TGTGCCAGCAGCTCACCGGGAATCCCCTCAAGGGAGCAGTTCTTC